Below, one T cell receptor (beta chain) is given with its context. Other nucleotide sequences from this sample produce the same CDR3. Under the authors' procedure: Reference gene primer amplification in the assay estimated nucleated cell counts. Clones were read by immunoSEQ multiplex PCR, and TCRdb kept only the in-frame ones, dropping some. The V and J calls and clone size come from that table; D and trimming were worked out from the DNA. The profile shows around 70,000 clones, 90% of them singletons. This sample was taken from a study of blood T cell repertoires in COVID-19. Study-level background: Samples of COVID-19 (acute and convalescent) were obtained from the United States, Italy and Spain. PBMCs, B-cell-depleted T cells, or T cells provided the cDNA or gDNA that made up the material.

CDR1 is LNHDA and CDR2 is SQIVND in the germline V gene (reference sequence). V lost 6 bases and J lost 2; bases outside the gene matches: 4. CDR3 length equals 14 residues. The sample taken for sequencing was peripheral blood. The chain joins TRBV19 to TRBJ1-5; 7 nucleotides align to TRBD1. This receptor was identified in a man aged 45 to 65 with acute or convalescent COVID-19. CDR3 protein: CASSQTGGNQPQHF. In DNA form, the CDR3 reads TGTGCCAGTAGCCAAACAGGGGGCAATCAGCCCCAGCATTTT.